The source of this T cell receptor beta chain is a study of cytotoxic CD8 clonotypes in ibrutinib-treated CLL. Looking at the study overall: Collecting the response samples happened after a median roughly 13 months of treatment, with a range of 6 to 36.

The CDR3 totals 14 residues. Germline lookup yields CDR1 SSHAT and CDR2 FNYEAQ (reference sequence). With 6 bases clipped from V and 3 bases from J, the junction kept 2 bases outside the gene matches. Here immunoSEQ multiplex PCR was the method, and the copy in TCRdb shows in-frame clones only, minus some. The top ten hold about a quarter of the sample, which has approximately 32,000 clones, about 70% seen once. The sequences come from PBMCs, collected before ibrutinib treatment. The TCR was taken from a human donor with chronic lymphocytic leukemia. The chain links TRBV7-7 to TRBJ2-6; 7 bases are a match to TRBD1. CDR3 sequence (DNA): TGTGCCAGCAGTAGGGACAGTGGGGCCAACGTCCTGACTTTC. This codes for CASSRDSGANVLTF.